This T cell receptor (beta chain) was retrieved from a study of identical twins (dated by TCRdb to 2015 to 2016). For context, the study as a whole: To test whether fetal clonotypes persist, this study deep-sequenced TCR alpha and beta repertoires from monozygotic twins, from unrelated adults of various ages, and from cord blood. Replicate twin experiments were performed at different times using different library preparation protocols to rule out contamination. General conclusions and limits of the study: Because the same donors could not be followed over many years, the conclusions depended on cross-sectional statistical analysis. Zero-insertion analyses could be partly confounded by invariant T cells such as MAIT and iNKT, though diverse VJ usage argued against such confounding for most clonotypes. A weaker excess of twin sharing was found in beta out-of-frame sequences because the signal-to-noise ratio was lowered by fewer shared sequences. Recombination models systematically underestimated out-of-frame TCR alpha sharing in monozygotic twins but agreed with sharing between unrelated individuals. Fewer insertions were carried by abundant cord blood beta clonotypes, a similar but weaker trend appeared in young adult naive repertoires, and no such trend appeared in memory repertoires. Out-of-frame TCR alpha sequences shared between twins showed an excess of low generation-probability sequences compared with coincidental sharing between unrelated individuals.

The library was built by means of 5' RACE. The sample was run on an Illumina HiSeq 2000. A universal primer binding site was added through template switching, and the final cDNA carried a unique molecular identifier so that TCR cDNA molecules could be counted accurately. Specific primers in the conserved constant-segment region were used to synthesize first-strand cDNA for TCR alpha and beta chains. To control for contamination, each cDNA library was double barcoded with a SMART-Mk sample barcode plus Illumina barcodes. TruSeq adapter sequences along with Illumina sample barcodes were introduced in two successive PCR steps. TCR alpha and beta cDNA libraries were sequenced on the Illumina HiSeq platform with custom primers. Regarding the original processing steps: MiGEC was used to process raw reads and extract unique molecular identifiers, and MiXCR was used to find CDR3 positions. Recombination models were inferred per individual with the repgenHMM and IGoR tools using an EM algorithm. Shared clonotypes were analyzed with the tcR package in R, and sharing was normalized by the product of cloneset sizes. To study raw recombination free of thymic and clonal selection effects, out-of-frame nonproductive sequences were analyzed. The public reads were reprocessed in TCRdb via fastp at Q25 and MiXCR, keeping in-frame beta chains. Entries are consolidated by CDR3 protein sequence, retaining the most common genes and DNA. These V and J calls are TCRdb output, not the study's own analysis. Within this sample are 500,000 to 650,000 distinct CDR3 sequences, with approximately 20% of them counted one time only. Clones ranked in the top ten supply about 0.48% of the sample.

Including the terminal cysteine and phenylalanine, the CDR3 comprises 14 residues. The only DNA kept is the CDR3, 42 bases in frame from the first base. The junction shows trimming of 0 bases on V and 6 bases on J, plus 15 bases between the germline ends. The germline V gene (reference sequence) sets CDR1 to DFQATT and CDR2 to SNEGSKA. Every donor was a healthy Caucasian. Three pairs of female monozygotic twins, all aged roughly 18 to 29 years, made up the twin cohort. CD4+ and CD8+ T cell populations were isolated with positive isolation kits from Invitrogen. This clonotype was seen only a few times. Its antigen is unknown. Qualities for individual bases were not recorded, and no much larger clone is one base off. The same data also contributed to another study, on yellow fever vaccine responses in identical twins. From the second report: According to the authors, the vaccine-induced T cell response in identical twins seemed to be partly convergent and partly specific to each individual. Focusing on identical twins, the study followed the T cell clones that responded to the vaccine, and did so with precision.

The chain is encoded by TRBV20-1 joined to TRBJ2-7; there is no confident call for the D gene. The sample consisted of CD4+ T cells sorted from blood. The origin of this receptor is a woman under 30 in good health. The sequenced DNA is TGCAGTGCTAGAGATCCTATAAGTAAGCGCGAGCAGTACTTC. It translates as CSARDPISKREQYF.